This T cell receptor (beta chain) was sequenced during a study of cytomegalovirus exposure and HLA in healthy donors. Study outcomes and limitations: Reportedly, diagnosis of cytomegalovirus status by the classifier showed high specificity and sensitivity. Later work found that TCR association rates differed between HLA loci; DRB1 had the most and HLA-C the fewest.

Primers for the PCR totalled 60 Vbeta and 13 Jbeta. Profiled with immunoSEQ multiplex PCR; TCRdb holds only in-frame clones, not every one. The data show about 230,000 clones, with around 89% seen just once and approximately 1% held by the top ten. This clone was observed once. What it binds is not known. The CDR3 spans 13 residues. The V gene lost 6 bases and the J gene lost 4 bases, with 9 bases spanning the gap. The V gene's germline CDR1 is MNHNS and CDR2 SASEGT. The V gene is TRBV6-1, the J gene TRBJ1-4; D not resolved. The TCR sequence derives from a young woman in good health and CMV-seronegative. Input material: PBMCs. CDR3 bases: TGTGCCAGCAGGGGCCCGAGTAATGAAAAACTGTTTTTT. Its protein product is CASRGPSNEKLFF.